What follows describes a single TCR beta chain. The antigen is unknown. This sample stems from a study of CD8+CD57+ T cells in acquired aplastic anemia. At the level of the study: Sorted CD4+ and CD8+ cells gave a mean 3.2 ug DNA, range 0.2 to 27.4 ug. In CD4+ cells, healthy donors produced an average of approximately 11 million reads. The study's findings and limits: Between patients and controls, around 30 CD8+ CDR3 sequences were found in common.

CDR3 length equals 16 residues. The V gene end was trimmed by 6 bases and the J gene end by 8 bases; junction bases not matched to a gene: 16. In germline, CDR1 is MGHDK, CDR2 SYGVNS. Genomic DNA templated the TCR beta VDJ and CDR3 profiling. TCRdb itself ran the reads through MiXCR, one entry per CDR3 protein. Of approximately 99,000 distinct CDR3 sequences in the sample, 51% are singletons; the top ten hold about a third. The chain employs TRBV25-1 and TRBJ2-1; 7 bases align to TRBD2. The clonotype was recovered from a human donor in good health, serving as a control. The specimen sequenced was sorted CD4+, CD8+, or CD8+CD57+ T cells (not recorded which) from PBMCs. In nucleotides, the CDR3 is TGTGCCAGCAGCAGCCAAGAGCGACTCGCGGGGGATGAGCAGTTCTTC. Encoded protein: CASSSQERLAGDEQFF. Looking up the rest from reference TRBV25-1 and TRBJ2-1 gives the full variable domain: EADIYQTPRYLVIGTGKKITLECSQTMGHDKMYWYQQDPGMELHLIHYSYGVNSTEKGDLSSESTVSRIRTEHFPLTLESARPSHTSQYLCASSSQERLAGDEQFFGPGTRLTVL.